The subject of this entry is one TCR beta chain. Its cognate antigen is unknown. The length of the CDR3 is 14 residues. V lost 5 bases, J lost 4 bases, and 6 bases stayed unmatched. The germline CDR1 and CDR2 sequences are MNHNS and SASEGT. The PCR made use of 60 Vbeta and 13 Jbeta primers. Some clones are missing from TCRdb's copy, which holds only in-frame ones; the method was immunoSEQ multiplex PCR. This sample has 150,000 to 200,000 clones, with roughly 80% found just once. The data originate from a study of cytomegalovirus exposure and HLA in healthy donors. Study findings and constraints: Most subjects had HLA-A and HLA-B alleles reportedly predicted accurately by TCR beta sequences. Researchers catalogued under 200 TCR beta chains as cytomegalovirus-associated. Further analysis, carried out later, found HLA-associated TCR beta chains more clonally expanded than equally common other chains. Across HLA loci, a later analysis found differing TCR association rates, with DRB1 most and HLA-C fewest.

The sequencing input was PBMCs. The sequence was obtained from a woman aged 45-65 years in good health and CMV-seropositive. The rearrangement uses TRBV6-1 and TRBJ1-1; 8 bases agree with TRBD1. As DNA, the CDR3 is TGTGCCAGCAGTATGACAGGGGCTTTCACTGAAGCTTTCTTT. The encoded protein is CASSMTGAFTEAFF.